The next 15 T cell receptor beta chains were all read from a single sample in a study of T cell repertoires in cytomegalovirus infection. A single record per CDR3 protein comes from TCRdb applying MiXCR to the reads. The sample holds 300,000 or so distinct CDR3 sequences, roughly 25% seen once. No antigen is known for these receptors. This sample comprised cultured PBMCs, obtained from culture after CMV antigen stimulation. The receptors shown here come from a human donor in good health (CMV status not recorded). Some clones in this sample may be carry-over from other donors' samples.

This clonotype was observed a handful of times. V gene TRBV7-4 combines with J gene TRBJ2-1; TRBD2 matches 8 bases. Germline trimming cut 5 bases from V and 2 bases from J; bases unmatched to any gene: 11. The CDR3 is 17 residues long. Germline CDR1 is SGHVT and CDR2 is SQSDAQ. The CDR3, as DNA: TGTGCCAGCAGCCGATATAGCGGGATATCCACCTACAATGAGCAGTTCTTC. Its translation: CASSRYSGISTYNEQFF.

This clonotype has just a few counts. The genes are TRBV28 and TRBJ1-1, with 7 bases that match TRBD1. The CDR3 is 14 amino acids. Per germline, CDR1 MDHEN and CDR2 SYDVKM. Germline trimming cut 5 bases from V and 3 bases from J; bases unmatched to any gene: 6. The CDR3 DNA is TGTGCCAGCAGTCGTTACAGGGGAGACACTGAAGCTTTCTTT. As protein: CASSRYRGDTEAFF.

DNA for the CDR3: TGTGCCAGCAGCCGACATGTGAACACTGAAGCTTTCTTT. This codes for CASSRHVNTEAFF. The chain recombines TRBV5-6 with TRBJ1-1; no definite D call. The ends were cut back, 4 bases at V and 0 bases at J, with 7 bases in the middle. This CDR3 contains 13 residues. Germline CDR1 and CDR2: SGHDT and YYEEEE.

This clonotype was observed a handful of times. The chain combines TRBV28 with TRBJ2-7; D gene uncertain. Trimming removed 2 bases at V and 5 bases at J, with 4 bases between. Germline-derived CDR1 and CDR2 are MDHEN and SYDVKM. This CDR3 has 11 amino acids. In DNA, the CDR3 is TGTGCCAGCAGTTTAAGGGACGAGCAGTACTTC. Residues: CASSLRDEQYF. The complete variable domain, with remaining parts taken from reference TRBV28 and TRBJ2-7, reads DVKVTQSSRYLVKRTGEKVFLECVQDMDHENMFWYRQDPGLGLRLIYFSYDVKMKEKGDIPEGYSVSREKKERFSLILESASTNQTSMYLCASSLRDEQYFGPGTRLTVT.

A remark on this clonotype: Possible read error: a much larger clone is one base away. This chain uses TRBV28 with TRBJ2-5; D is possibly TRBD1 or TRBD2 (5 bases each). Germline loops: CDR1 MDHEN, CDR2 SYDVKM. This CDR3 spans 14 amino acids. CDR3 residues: CANSLPGAKETQYF. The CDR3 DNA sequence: TGTGCCAACAGTCTGCCCGGGGCCAAAGAGACCCAGTACTTC. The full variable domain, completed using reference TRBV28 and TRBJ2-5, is DVKVTQSSRYLVKRTGEKVFLECVQDMDHENMFWYRQDPGLGLRLIYFSYDVKMKEKGDIPEGYSVSREKKERFSLILESASTNQTSMYLCANSLPGAKETQYFGPGTRLLVL.

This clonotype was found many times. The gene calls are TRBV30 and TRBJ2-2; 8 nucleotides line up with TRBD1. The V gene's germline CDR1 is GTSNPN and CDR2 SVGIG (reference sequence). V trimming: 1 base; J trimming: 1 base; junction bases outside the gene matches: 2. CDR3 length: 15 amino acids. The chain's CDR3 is CAWSAGTGNTGELFF. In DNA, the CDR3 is TGTGCCTGGAGTGCGGGGACAGGGAACACCGGGGAGCTGTTTTTT.

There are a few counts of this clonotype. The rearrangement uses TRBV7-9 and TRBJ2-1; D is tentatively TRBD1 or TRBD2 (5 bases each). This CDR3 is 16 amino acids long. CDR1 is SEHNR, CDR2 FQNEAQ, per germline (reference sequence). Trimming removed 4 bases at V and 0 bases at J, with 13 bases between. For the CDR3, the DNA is TGTGCCAGCAGCTACTCGGGGCGAAGCTCCTACAATGAGCAGTTCTTC. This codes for CASSYSGRSSYNEQFF.

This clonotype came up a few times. For the CDR3, the DNA is TGTGCCAGCAGTCCCAGTGGGAGTGCACCCCTCCACTTT. This sequence encodes CASSPSGSAPLHF. The chain couples TRBV12-3 or TRBV12-4 to TRBJ1-6, with D hard to call. V was trimmed by 5 bases and J by 11 bases, leaving 13 bases between them. This CDR3 contains 13 residues.

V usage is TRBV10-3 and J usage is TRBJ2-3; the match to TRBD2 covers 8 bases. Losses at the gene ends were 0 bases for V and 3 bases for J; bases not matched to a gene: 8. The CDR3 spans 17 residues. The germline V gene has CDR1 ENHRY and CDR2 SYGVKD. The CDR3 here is CAISESMLAGNTDTQYF. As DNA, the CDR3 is TGTGCCATCAGTGAGTCGATGTTAGCGGGAAATACAGATACGCAGTATTTT.

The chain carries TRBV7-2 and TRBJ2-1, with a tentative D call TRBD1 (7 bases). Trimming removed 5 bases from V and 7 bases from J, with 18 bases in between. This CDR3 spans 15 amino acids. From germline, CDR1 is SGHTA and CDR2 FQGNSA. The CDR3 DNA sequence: TGTGCCAGCAGCCCACAGCGGGCGGGACAGAATGAGCAGTTCTTC. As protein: CASSPQRAGQNEQFF.

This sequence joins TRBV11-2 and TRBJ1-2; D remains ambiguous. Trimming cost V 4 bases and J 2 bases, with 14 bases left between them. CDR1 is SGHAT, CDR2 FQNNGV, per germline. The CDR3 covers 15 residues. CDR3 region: CASSSTGAQNYGYTF. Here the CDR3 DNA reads TGTGCCAGCAGCTCAACGGGAGCCCAGAACTATGGCTACACCTTC.

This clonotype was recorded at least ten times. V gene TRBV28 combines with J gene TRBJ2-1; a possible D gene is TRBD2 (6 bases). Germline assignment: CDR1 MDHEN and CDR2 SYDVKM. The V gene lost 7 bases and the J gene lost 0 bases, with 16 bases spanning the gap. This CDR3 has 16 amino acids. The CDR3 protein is CASTHGGTHSYNEQFF. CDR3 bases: TGTGCCAGCACCCATGGGGGGACTCACTCCTACAATGAGCAGTTCTTC.

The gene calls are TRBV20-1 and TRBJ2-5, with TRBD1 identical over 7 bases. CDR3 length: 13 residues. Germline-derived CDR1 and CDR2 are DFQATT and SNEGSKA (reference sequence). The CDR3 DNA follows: TGCAGCGTGGGACAGTTTGGGCAAGAGACCCAGTACTTC. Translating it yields CSVGQFGQETQYF.

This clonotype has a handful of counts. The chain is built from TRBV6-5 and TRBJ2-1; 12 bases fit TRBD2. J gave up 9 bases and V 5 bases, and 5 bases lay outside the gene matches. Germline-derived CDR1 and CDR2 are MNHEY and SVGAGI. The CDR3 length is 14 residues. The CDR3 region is CASSRTSGITEQFF. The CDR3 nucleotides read TGTGCCAGCAGTCGGACTAGCGGGATAACTGAGCAGTTCTTC.

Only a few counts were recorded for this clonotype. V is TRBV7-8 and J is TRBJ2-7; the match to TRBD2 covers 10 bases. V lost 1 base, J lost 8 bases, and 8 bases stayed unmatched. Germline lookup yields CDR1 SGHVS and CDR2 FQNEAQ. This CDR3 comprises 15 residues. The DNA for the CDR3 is TGTGCCAGCAGCTTAGGGCTAGCGGGAGTATTACAGCAGTACTTC. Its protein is CASSLGLAGVLQQYF.